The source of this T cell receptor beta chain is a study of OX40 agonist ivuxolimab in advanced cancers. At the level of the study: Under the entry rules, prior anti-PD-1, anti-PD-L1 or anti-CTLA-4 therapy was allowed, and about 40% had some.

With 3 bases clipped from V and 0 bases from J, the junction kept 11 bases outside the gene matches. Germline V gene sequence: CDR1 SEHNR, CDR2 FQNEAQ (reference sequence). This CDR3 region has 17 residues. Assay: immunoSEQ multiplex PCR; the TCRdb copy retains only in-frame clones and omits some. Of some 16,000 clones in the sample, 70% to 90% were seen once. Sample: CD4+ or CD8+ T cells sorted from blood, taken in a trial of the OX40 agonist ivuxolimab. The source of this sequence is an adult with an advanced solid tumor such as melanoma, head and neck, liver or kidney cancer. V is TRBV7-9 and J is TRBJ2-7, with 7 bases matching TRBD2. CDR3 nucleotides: TGTGCCAGCAGCTTGTCCTTTTTAGCGGGTAGCTCCTACGAGCAGTACTTC. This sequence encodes CASSLSFLAGSSYEQYF.